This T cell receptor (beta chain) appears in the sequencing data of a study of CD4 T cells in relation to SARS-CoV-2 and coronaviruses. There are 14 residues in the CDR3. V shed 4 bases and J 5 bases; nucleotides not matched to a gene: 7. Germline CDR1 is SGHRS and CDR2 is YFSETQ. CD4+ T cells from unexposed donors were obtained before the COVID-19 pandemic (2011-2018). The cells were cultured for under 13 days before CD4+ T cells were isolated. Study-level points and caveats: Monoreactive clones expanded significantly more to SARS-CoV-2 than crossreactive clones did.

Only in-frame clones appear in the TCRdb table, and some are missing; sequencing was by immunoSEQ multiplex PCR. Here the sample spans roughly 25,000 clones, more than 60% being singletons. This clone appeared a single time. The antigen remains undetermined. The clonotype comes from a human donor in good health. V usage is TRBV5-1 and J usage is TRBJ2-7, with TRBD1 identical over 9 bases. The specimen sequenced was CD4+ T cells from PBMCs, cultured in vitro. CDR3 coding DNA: TGCGCCAGCAGCCCCGGGACAGGGATCGACGAGCAGTACTTC. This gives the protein CASSPGTGIDEQYF.